This T cell receptor beta chain was captured by sequencing in a study of post-analysis software for immune sequencing data. In the study overall: As for disease course, relapsing-remitting, secondary progressive and progressive-relapsing multiple sclerosis were all included. Findings of the study overall: Patients showed TRBV5-6, TRBV5-1 and TRBV20-1 among roughly five TRBV segments more frequent than in controls. The study found significantly lower normalized Chao1 diversity in multiple sclerosis patients than in controls. Same-batch preparations were strongly co-clustered by F measure.

Unique molecular identifiers were present in the TCR beta cDNA libraries. Each sample of roughly 0.9 to 11 million input T cells yielded around 500,000 cDNA molecules, so each molecule approximated one T cell. Each CDR3 protein is one row after TCRdb ran MiXCR on the PCR reads. The table records approximately 630,000 distinct CDR3 sequences, 55% to 70% of them present only once. This CDR3 is 14 amino acids long. CDR1 is SQVTM and CDR2 is ANQGSEA in the germline V gene. Comment on this clonotype: The antigen remains unidentified.

Sequencing input: blood. This TCR was recovered from a girl aged 2 to 9 with multiple sclerosis. The chain carries TRBV29-1 and TRBJ2-7; D is possibly TRBD1 (6 bases). CDR3 loop: CSGIASDSTYEQYF. The CDR3, as DNA: TGCAGTGGAATTGCCTCGGACAGCACCTACGAGCAGTACTTC.